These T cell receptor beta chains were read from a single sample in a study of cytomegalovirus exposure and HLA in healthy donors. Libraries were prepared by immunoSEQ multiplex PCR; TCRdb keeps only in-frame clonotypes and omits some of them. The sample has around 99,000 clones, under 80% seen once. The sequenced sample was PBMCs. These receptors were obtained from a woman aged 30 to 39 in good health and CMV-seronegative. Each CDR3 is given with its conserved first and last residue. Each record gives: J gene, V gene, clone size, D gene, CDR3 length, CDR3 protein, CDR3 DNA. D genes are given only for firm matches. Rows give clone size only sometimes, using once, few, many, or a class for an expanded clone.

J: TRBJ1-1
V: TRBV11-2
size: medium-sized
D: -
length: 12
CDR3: CASSPNRGEAFF
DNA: TGTGCCAGCAGCCCAAACCGGGGTGAAGCTTTCTTT

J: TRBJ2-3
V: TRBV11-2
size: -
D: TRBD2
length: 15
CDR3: CASSPGGGPADTQYF
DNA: TGTGCCAGCAGCCCGGGCGGGGGGCCGGCAGATACGCAGTATTTT

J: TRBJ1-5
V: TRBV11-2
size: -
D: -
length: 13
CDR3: CASSLGGIGPQHF
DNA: TGTGCCAGCAGCTTAGGCGGTATCGGGCCCCAGCATTTT

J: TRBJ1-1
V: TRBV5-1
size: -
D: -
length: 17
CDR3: CASSLAPTGSSYTEAFF
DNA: TGCGCCAGCAGCTTAGCCCCGACAGGTTCTTCCTACACTGAAGCTTTCTTT

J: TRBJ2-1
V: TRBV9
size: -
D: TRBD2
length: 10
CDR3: CASSAGGQFF
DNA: TGTGCCAGCAGCGCGGGAGGGCAGTTCTTC

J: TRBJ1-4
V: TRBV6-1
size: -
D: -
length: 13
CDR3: CASGGSSNEKLFF
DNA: TGTGCCAGCGGTGGCTCTAGTAATGAAAAACTGTTTTTT

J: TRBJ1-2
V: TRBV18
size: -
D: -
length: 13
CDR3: CASSTVGGVGYTF
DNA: TGTGCCAGCTCCACGGTGGGAGGAGTTGGCTACACCTTC

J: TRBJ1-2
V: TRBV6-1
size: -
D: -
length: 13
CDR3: CASRVGQYCGYTF
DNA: TGTGCCAGCAGAGTTGGACAGTACTGTGGCTACACCTTC

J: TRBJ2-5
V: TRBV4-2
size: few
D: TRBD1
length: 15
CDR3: CASSQEGQGEETQYF
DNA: TGTGCCAGCAGCCAAGAGGGACAGGGGGAAGAGACCCAGTACTTC

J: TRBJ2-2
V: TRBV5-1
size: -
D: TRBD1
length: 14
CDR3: CASSFNRGTGELFF
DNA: TGCGCCAGCAGTTTTAACAGGGGCACCGGGGAGCTGTTTTTT

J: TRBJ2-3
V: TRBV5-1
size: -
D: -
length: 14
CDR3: CASSLGLGPDTQYF
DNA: TGCGCCAGCAGCTTGGGTCTGGGGCCAGATACGCAGTATTTT

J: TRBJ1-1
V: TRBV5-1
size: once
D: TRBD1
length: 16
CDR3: CASSLLFGQGDGEAFF
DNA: TGCGCCAGCAGCTTACTATTCGGACAGGGTGATGGTGAAGCTTTCTTT

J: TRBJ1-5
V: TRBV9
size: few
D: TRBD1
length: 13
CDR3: CASSSGGIQPQHF
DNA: TGTGCCAGCTCTTCAGGGGGCATCCAGCCCCAGCATTTT

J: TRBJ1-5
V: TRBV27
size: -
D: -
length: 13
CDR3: CASSLSAAQPQHF
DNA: TGTGCCAGCAGTTTATCGGCCGCCCAGCCCCAGCATTTT

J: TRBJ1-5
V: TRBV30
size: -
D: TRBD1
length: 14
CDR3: CAWDRPGGNQPQHF
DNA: TGTGCCTGGGACCGTCCAGGGGGAAATCAGCCCCAGCATTTT

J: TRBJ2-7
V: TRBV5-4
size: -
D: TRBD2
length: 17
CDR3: CASSPEAGGPLSYEQYF
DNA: TGTGCCAGCAGCCCCGAAGCGGGGGGGCCCCTCTCCTACGAGCAGTACTTC

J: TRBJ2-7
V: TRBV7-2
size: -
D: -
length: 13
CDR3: CASTLLHPYEQYF
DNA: TGTGCCAGCACCCTACTCCATCCCTACGAGCAGTACTTC

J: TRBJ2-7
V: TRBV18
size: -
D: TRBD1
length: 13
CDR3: CASSGQNSYEQYF
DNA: TGTGCCAGCTCGGGACAGAACTCCTACGAGCAGTACTTC

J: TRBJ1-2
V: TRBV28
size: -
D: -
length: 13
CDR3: CASSRGLNYGYTF
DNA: TGTGCCAGCAGTCGAGGTCTAAACTATGGCTACACCTTC

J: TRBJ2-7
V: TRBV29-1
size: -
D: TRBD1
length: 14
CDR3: CREWGTALYYEQYF
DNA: TGCAGGGAGTGGGGGACAGCCCTCTACTACGAGCAGTACTTC

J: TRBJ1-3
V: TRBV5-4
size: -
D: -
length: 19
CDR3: CASSAAGGGGKGSGNTIYF
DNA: TGTGCCAGCAGCGCGGCCGGTGGAGGAGGAAAGGGCTCTGGAAACACCATATATTTT

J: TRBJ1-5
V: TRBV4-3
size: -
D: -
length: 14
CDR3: CASSQDRQIQPQHF
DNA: TGCGCCAGCAGCCAAGATAGACAGATCCAGCCCCAGCATTTT

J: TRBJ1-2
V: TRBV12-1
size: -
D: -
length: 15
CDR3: CASSSRYTGNYGYTF
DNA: TGTGCCAGCAGCTCACGTTACACCGGGAACTATGGCTACACCTTC

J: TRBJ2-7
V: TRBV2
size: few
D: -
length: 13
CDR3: CASGGAGLYEQYF
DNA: TGTGCCAGCGGGGGGGCCGGGCTATACGAGCAGTACTTC

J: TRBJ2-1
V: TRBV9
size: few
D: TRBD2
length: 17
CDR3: CASSIELDGLAGVGQFF
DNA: TGTGCCAGCAGCATAGAGCTGGATGGGCTAGCGGGAGTCGGGCAGTTCTTC

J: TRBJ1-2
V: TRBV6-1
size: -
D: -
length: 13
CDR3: CASSEPGVVGYTF
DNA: TGTGCCAGCAGTGAACCAGGGGTCGTTGGCTACACCTTC

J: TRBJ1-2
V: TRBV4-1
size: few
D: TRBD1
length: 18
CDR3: CASSQDPRDRTSNYGYTF
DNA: TGCGCCAGCAGCCAAGACCCCCGGGACAGGACATCTAACTATGGCTACACCTTC

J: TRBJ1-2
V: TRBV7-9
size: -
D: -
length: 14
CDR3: CASSATLTAYGYTF
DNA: TGTGCCAGCAGCGCTACTCTTACTGCCTATGGCTACACCTTC

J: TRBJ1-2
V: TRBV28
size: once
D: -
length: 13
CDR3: CASREGEGRGYTF
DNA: TGTGCCAGCAGAGAGGGGGAGGGACGGGGCTACACCTTC

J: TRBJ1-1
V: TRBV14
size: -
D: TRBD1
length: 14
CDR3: CASSQGQGESEAFF
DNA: TGTGCCAGCAGCCAAGGACAGGGGGAGAGTGAAGCTTTCTTT

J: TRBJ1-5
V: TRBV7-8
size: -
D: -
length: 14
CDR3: CASSPTGGNQPQHF
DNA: TGTGCCAGCAGCCCGACAGGCGGCAATCAGCCCCAGCATTTT

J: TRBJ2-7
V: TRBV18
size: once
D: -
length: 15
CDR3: CASSPPGQGLYEQYF
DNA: TGTGCCAGCTCACCACCAGGACAGGGACTATACGAGCAGTACTTC

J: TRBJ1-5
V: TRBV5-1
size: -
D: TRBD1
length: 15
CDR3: CASSLGGQGAQPQHF
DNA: TGCGCCAGCAGCCTTGGAGGACAGGGGGCTCAGCCCCAGCATTTT

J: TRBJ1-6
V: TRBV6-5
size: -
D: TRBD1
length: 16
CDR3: CASSYTQGAQNSPLHF
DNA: TGTGCCAGCAGTTACACACAGGGGGCACAAAATTCACCCCTCCACTTT

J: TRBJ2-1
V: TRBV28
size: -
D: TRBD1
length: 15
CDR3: CASCPQGAWSNEQFF
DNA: TGTGCCAGCTGCCCTCAGGGGGCGTGGAGCAATGAGCAGTTCTTC